This T cell receptor (beta chain) was found in a study of breast tumors, draining lymph nodes, adjacent tissues. General study findings and limits: Tumor and nontumor repertoires were significantly more similar in luminal-like than in basal-like breast cancer. The data were judged consistent with most tumor T cells coming from lymph node and expanding in tumor. Tumor repertoires ranked between lymph nodes and nontumor tissue in diversity, with V and J gene preferences.

Each CDR3 protein is one row after TCRdb ran MiXCR on the multiplex PCR reads. The data hold 12,000 or so distinct CDR3 sequences, with approximately 35% observed a single time. This clonotype was seen many times. Its antigen is still unknown. The CDR3 spans 15 residues. Germline values: CDR1 SGHRS, CDR2 YFSETQ. V was shortened by 2 bases and J by 4 bases, with 12 bases between the two germline ends. This TCR was recovered from a female donor with breast cancer. Some clones in this sample may be carry-over from other donors' samples. The sequenced sample was breast tumor tissue. The chain recombines TRBV5-1 with TRBJ2-2; D might be TRBD1 (5 bases). The CDR3 sequence: CASSFGHGSTGELFF. CDR3 DNA: TGCGCCAGCAGCTTTGGACACGGAAGCACCGGGGAGCTGTTTTTT.